The present T cell receptor (beta chain) was sequenced within a study of T cells after posttransplantation cyclophosphamide. Germline-derived CDR1 and CDR2 are ENHRY and SYGVKD. The ends lost 4 bases at V and 3 bases at J; junction bases unmatched: 24. The CDR3 covers 21 residues. This clone was counted ten times or more. Its matching antigen is unknown. Study findings and constraints: After PTCy, TRB diversity resembled that of CNI/methotrexate controls.

The data were produced by immunoSEQ multiplex PCR, yet TCRdb's version contains in-frame clones alone and is incomplete. Listed for the sample are 24,000 or so clones, none seen a single time. Sequencing was carried out using PBMCs. The TCR was taken from a woman between 45 and 65 years old in good health, CMV-negative, and a related stem cell transplant donor. The gene calls are TRBV10-3 and TRBJ2-5; 9 bases are a match to TRBD1. This chain's CDR3 is CAISGRVSILGTGLLEETQYF. The CDR3 coding sequence is TGTGCCATCAGTGGGCGAGTCAGTATTTTAGGGACAGGGTTATTGGAAGAGACCCAGTACTTC.